This TCR beta chain stems from a study of shared clonotypes between healthy human individuals. Study-level background: A couple of women and a few men aged 18 to 49 made up the donors. Study results and limitations: Only a few donors were included, so the genetic and exposure-history diversity represented was limited. Four donors shared about 4.8% of their naive CD4 clonotypes.

The length of the CDR3 is 11 residues. CDR1 and CDR2 from the germline V gene are SGDLS and YYNGEE. The V end was cut by 3 bases, the J end by 4 bases, with 1 base between. This clone was seen only a few times. Its antigen remains unknown. Other DNA sequences in this specimen translate into the identical CDR3. Terminally differentiated effector memory CD45RA+ cells were excluded from the naive CD8 cells, which were CD45RO-negative and positively selected for CCR7. Deep was the level used in running the assay. Profiled with immunoSEQ multiplex PCR; TCRdb holds only in-frame clones, not every one. The sample lists roughly 810,000 clones, about 96% occurring once.

The chain is built from TRBV9 and TRBJ2-2; D is ambiguous. The receptor was isolated from a man under 40 in good health. Sequencing input: naive CD8+ T cells sorted from blood. The DNA of the CDR3 is TGTGCCAGCAGCGCCACCGGGGAGCTGTTTTTT. Protein sequence: CASSATGELFF.